Below, one T cell receptor (beta chain) is given with its context. The sample is drawn from a study of blood T cell repertoires in COVID-19. Study-level background: Donors in the United States, Italy and Spain gave samples during acute or convalescent COVID-19. The cDNA or gDNA used as material had been derived from T cells, B-cell-depleted T cells, or PBMCs.

Per the germline V gene, CDR1 is SGHTA and CDR2 is FQGNSA. Trimming at V came to 5 bases and at J to 4 bases, leaving 8 bases not matched to a gene. CDR3 length equals 16 residues. In the original workflow: Scientists estimated how many nucleated cells there were by amplifying reference gene primers. The protocol was immunoSEQ multiplex PCR, while the TCRdb copy is restricted to in-frame clones and leaves out a portion. V, J and clone size were drawn from that table, and D and trimming were deduced from the DNA. The sample has about 140,000 clones, 84% seen once. The V gene is TRBV7-2, the J gene TRBJ2-2, with 9 bases identical to TRBD2. The specimen sequenced was PBMCs or T cells enriched from blood (not recorded which). The sequence came from a woman aged 50 to 60 with acute COVID-19. For the CDR3, the DNA is TGTGCCAGCAGCCGTAGCGGGAGAGTCGGCACCGGGGAGCTGTTTTTT. As protein: CASSRSGRVGTGELFF.